The next 12 T cell receptor beta chains were all read from a single sample in a study of blood T cell repertoires in COVID-19. Clones were read by immunoSEQ multiplex PCR, and TCRdb kept only the in-frame ones, dropping some. The table records roughly 78,000 clones, about nine tenths of them present only once. Specimen: peripheral blood. The origin of the receptors is an older woman with acute or convalescent COVID-19.

DNA of the CDR3: TGTGCCATCAGTGAGGAGAAGGCGCTCTTAAGGAGGGTCCCGTATGGCTACACCTTC. Amino acids: CAISEEKALLRRVPYGYTF. The rearrangement joins TRBV10-3 to TRBJ1-2; D is uncertain. V was trimmed by 2 bases and J by 5 bases, leaving 27 bases between them. The CDR3 consists of 19 residues. The V gene's germline CDR1 is ENHRY and CDR2 SYGVKD.

The rearrangement links TRBV7-2 to TRBJ2-4; D is unclear. V dropped 3 bases and J dropped 7 bases, with 13 bases sitting between them. CDR1 and CDR2 from the germline V gene are SGHTA and FQGNSA. The CDR3 totals 14 residues. The CDR3 bases are TGTGCCAGCAGCTTCCAGACATTCGATAACATTCAGTACTTC. It codes for CASSFQTFDNIQYF.

The CDR3 DNA follows: TGTGCCAGCAGTTTGACTAGCGGGGGCGCGATCGATCGCACAGATACGCAGTATTTT. Translation: CASSLTSGGAIDRTDTQYF. V usage is TRBV27 and J usage is TRBJ2-3; TRBD2 agrees at 12 bases. Germline CDR1 reads MNHEY; CDR2 reads SMNVEV (reference sequence). The CDR3 is made up of 19 amino acids. Unmatched junction bases numbered 11, after V lost 3 bases and J lost 1 base.

The rearrangement links TRBV4-3 to TRBJ2-1, with a tentative D call TRBD1 (6 bases). CDR1 LGHNA and CDR2 YSLEER come from the germline V gene. This CDR3 has 15 residues. The germline V and J ends were trimmed by 1 base and 4 bases, with 11 bases remaining between them. CDR3 in amino acids: CASSQGRQDYNEQFF. In DNA form, the CDR3 reads TGCGCCAGCAGCCAAGGCCGACAGGATTACAATGAGCAGTTCTTC.

This chain joins TRBV2 and TRBJ2-7, with 9 nucleotides matching TRBD1. The germline V gene encodes CDR1 SNHLY and CDR2 FYNNEI. V shed 7 bases, J shed 6 bases, and the junction held 7 bases outside the gene matches. The CDR3 sequence is 13 residues long. The DNA of the CDR3 is TGTGCCAGCATTTCGGACAGGGGTGGCGAGCAGTACTTC. Its translation is CASISDRGGEQYF.

The gene calls are TRBV5-4 and TRBJ1-2, with 7 bases matching TRBD1. Trimming cost V 4 bases and J 2 bases; bases outside gene matches: 17. Germline CDR1 reads SGHNT; CDR2 reads YYREEE (reference sequence). CDR3 length: 18 residues. The CDR3 DNA reads as TGTGCCAGCAGCACCCAAACTCTTTCCGGGACAGACAACTATGGCTACACCTTC. This sequence encodes CASSTQTLSGTDNYGYTF.

The chain couples TRBV2 to TRBJ2-7; 9 bases fit TRBD1. CDR3 length: 14 amino acids. J lost 3 bases, V lost 7 bases, and 7 bases had no gene match. CDR1 and CDR2 from the germline V gene are SNHLY and FYNNEI. The CDR3 here is CASTLQGASYEQYF. The CDR3 DNA sequence: TGTGCCAGCACTTTACAGGGGGCTAGCTACGAGCAGTACTTC.

This clone was seen more than once but under ten times. The V and J genes are TRBV28 and TRBJ1-1, with 11 bases matching TRBD1. V lost 8 bases to trimming and J lost 4 bases; unmatched junction nucleotides: 6. CDR1 and CDR2 from the germline V gene are MDHEN and SYDVKM. The CDR3 sequence is 14 residues long. Here the CDR3 DNA reads TGTGCCAGCCTCTGGGGGACAGGGGGCACTGAAGCTTTCTTT. Translation gives CASLWGTGGTEAFF.

The table lists this clone with a count of one. The chain employs TRBV6-2 or TRBV6-3 and TRBJ2-7; a possible D gene is TRBD1 (5 bases). Germline lookup yields CDR1 MNHEY and CDR2 SVGEGT. V shed 5 bases and J shed 2 bases, with 13 bases lying between them. This CDR3 region has 14 residues. This chain's CDR3 is CASSTDKVAYEQYF. The CDR3 nucleotides are TGTGCCAGCAGTACGGACAAAGTGGCCTACGAGCAGTACTTC.

J is TRBJ1-2 and V is TRBV30; maybe TRBD1 (6 bases). This CDR3 is built from 14 residues. Germline lookup yields CDR1 GTSNPN and CDR2 SVGIG (reference sequence). Trimming took 6 bases from V and 0 from J, leaving 14 bases between them. The CDR3 nucleotides are TGTGCCTGTCCCGGGACACGATCTAACTATGGCTACACCTTC. Its protein product is CACPGTRSNYGYTF.

This chain uses TRBV24-1 with TRBJ2-5; D is unclear. The CDR3 is made up of 14 amino acids. Deletions cut 2 bases from V and 2 bases from J, with 8 bases between. Germline assignment: CDR1 KGHDR and CDR2 SFDVKD. The CDR3, as DNA: TGTGCCACCAGTGATTACGACAAGCAAGAGACCCAGTACTTC. Protein product: CATSDYDKQETQYF.

The chain employs TRBV14 and TRBJ2-7, with 7 bases identical to TRBD1. The V gene's germline CDR1 is SGHDN and CDR2 FVKESK. This CDR3 region has 14 residues. Trimming at V came to 1 base and at J to 3 bases, leaving 3 bases not matched to a gene. CDR3 residues: CASSQGQGFYEQYF. In nucleotides, the CDR3 is TGTGCCAGCAGCCAAGGACAGGGCTTCTACGAGCAGTACTTC.